A single sample is the source of the 11 T cell receptor beta chains below, sequenced in a study of CD8+ T cells in alopecia areata (dated by TCRdb to between 2017 and 2018). Cells from mouse cutaneous lymph nodes were pooled, stained for CD4, CD8alpha, NKG2D, NKG2ACE and other markers, and then sorted on a BD Influx. The protocol used for the library was the immunoSEQ multiplex PCR assay. To provide template for TCR sequencing, every sample had RNA extracted and reverse transcribed into cDNA. Sourced from immuneACCESS, this table was stored by TCRdb with only in-frame sequences that have V and J called. A share of the clones is absent; for the studies checked, an unresolved V gene accounts for under half, and the remainder has no known explanation. This sample has approximately 300,000 clones in the table, none counted a single time. More than 0.95% of the sample is held by the ten biggest clonotypes.

Sequenced material: CD4+ T cells sorted from a lymph node. Receptors originate from a C3H/HeJ mouse with alopecia areata. The strain in question carries the MHC haplotype H2-k.

Comments on this clone: Genes and germline come from the mouse. This chain's CDR3 is CASSHRTVYEQYF. The CDR3 bases that were read are TGTGCCAGCAGCCACCGGACTGTCTAT. J is TRBJ2-7 and V is TRBV5, with a possible D match to TRBD2 (6 bases). The observed sequence ends 4 residues before the CDR3 terminus, with the missing tail filled in from the germline J gene. This CDR3 comprises 13 residues. Per germline, CDR1 LGHNA and CDR2 YNLKQL (reference sequence). V lost 3 bases, J lost 3 bases, and 9 bases lay in between.

Points on this clone: Mouse gene names and germline throughout. The CDR3 end falls 4 residues outside the read, so it is completed with the germline J gene. J is TRBJ1-2 and V is TRBV13-3; a possible D gene is TRBD1 (6 bases). Germline V gene lookup returns CDR1 NNHDY and CDR2 SYVADS. V shed 6 bases and J shed 1 base, with 10 bases lying between them. The CDR3 contains 13 residues. The CDR3 is CASKSRGNSDYTF. CDR3 DNA (partial): TGTGCCAGCAAATCCAGGGGAAACTCC.

To note about this clone: Gene names are the mouse ones. The CDR3 end lies 3 residues beyond the end of the read and is filled in from the germline J gene. V and J are TRBV1 and TRBJ1-6; no reliable D call. TRBJ1-6 is treated as an ORF (open reading frame) with a function not yet certain. V was cut by 0 bases and J by 3 bases, with 9 bases left in between. Germline values: CDR1 NSQYPW, CDR2 LRSPGD (reference sequence). The CDR3 is made up of 16 amino acids. Incomplete CDR3 DNA: TGCACCTGCAGTGCAGATTCAGGCCTCTATAATTCGCCC. Translation: CTCSADSGLYNSP. In full, the CDR3 is CTCSADSGLYNSPLYF.

Points on this clone: Here the gene names and germline are mouse. The DNA ends 4 residues before the CDR3 does, and the rest of the CDR3 is filled in from the germline J gene. The gene calls are TRBV5 and TRBJ2-5, with D unclear. The germline V gene has CDR1 LGHNA and CDR2 YNLKQL (reference sequence). V lost 0 bases and J lost 2, with 6 bases in between. There are 14 residues in the CDR3. CDR3 amino acids: CASSQETSQDTQYF. CDR3 bases read: TGTGCCAGCAGCCAAGAGACAAGCCAAGAC.

As regards this clone: Here the gene names and germline are mouse. The read terminates 4 residues before the CDR3 end, so the remaining end is supplied by the germline J gene. Other nucleotide sequences in the sample specify the same CDR3. V is TRBV13-2 and J is TRBJ2-7, with 11 bases lining up with TRBD2. There are 15 residues in the CDR3. The germline CDR1 and CDR2 sequences are NNHNN and SYGAGS (reference sequence). V gave up 1 base and J gave up 3 bases; unmatched junction bases: 3. CDR3 bases read: TGTGCCAGCGGTGATCCGGGACTGGGGGTCTAT. This sequence encodes CASGDPGLGVY. The whole CDR3 protein is CASGDPGLGVYEQYF.

This clone was counted a few times. The genes are named according to mouse. The CDR3 extends 4 residues past the end of the read, so its final part is completed from the germline J gene. Additional DNA sequences in this sample encode the identical CDR3. V and J are TRBV14 and TRBJ2-5; 9 bases line up with TRBD2. CDR3 length: 14 amino acids. CDR1 is SGHDT and CDR2 is FRDEAV in the germline V gene. Germline trimming cut 2 bases from V and 2 bases from J; bases unmatched to any gene: 0. The CDR3 is CASSFGGAQDTQYF. The covered CDR3 bases are TGTGCCAGCAGTTTTGGGGGGGCCCAAGAC. Complete variable domain (other parts from reference TRBV14 and TRBJ2-5): EAGVTQSPRYAVLQEGQAVSFWCDPISGHDTLYWYQQPRDQGPQLLVYFRDEAVIDNSQLPSDRFSAVRPKGTNSTLKIQSAKQGDTATYLCASSFGGAQDTQYFGPGTRLLVL.

Details on this clone: Genes and germline are mouse. The CDR3 end falls 4 residues outside the read, so it is completed with the germline J gene. The chain uses TRBV13-2 and TRBJ2-2; D is unresolved. Trimming took 5 bases from V and 4 from J, leaving 6 bases between them. The CDR3 loop spans 12 amino acids. From germline, CDR1 is NNHNN and CDR2 SYGAGS (reference sequence). CDR3 DNA, as far as it was read: TGTGCCAGCGGCCTCTCCACCGGG. It specifies CASGLSTG. The whole CDR3 protein reads CASGLSTGQLYF.

This clone was picked up a small number of times. Each gene name is a mouse one. The read comes to an end 4 residues before the CDR3 does, leaving the germline J gene to fill in the end. The same CDR3 is also encoded by other DNA sequences in this sample. V and J are TRBV13-1 and TRBJ2-1, with 10 bases that match TRBD1. Germline-derived CDR1 and CDR2 are NSHNY and SYGAGN. This CDR3 has 15 amino acids. V trimming: 5 bases; J trimming: 1 base; junction bases outside the gene matches: 3. CDR3 in amino acids: CASRRDRGNYAEQFF. The sequenced part of the CDR3 DNA is TGTGCCAGCAGGAGGGACAGGGGAAACTATGCT.

For this clone: The gene names here belong to mouse. The sequence runs out 4 residues before the end of the CDR3; the remainder is reconstructed from the germline J gene. The rearrangement links TRBV1 to TRBJ1-2, with no clear D. The CDR3 extends over 15 amino acids. V was shortened by 0 bases and J by 0 bases, with 8 bases between the two germline ends. Germline CDR1 and CDR2: NSQYPW and LRSPGD (reference sequence). The chain's CDR3 is CTCSADITTNSDYTF. CDR3 bases read: TGCACCTGCAGTGCAGATATCACAACAAACTCC.

This clone appeared a few times. Each gene name is a mouse one. The CDR3 sequence is CASSTGLNYAEQFF. The CDR3 DNA, read in part, is TGTGCCAGCTCGACAGGGCTTAACTATGCT. This chain uses TRBV13-2 with TRBJ2-1, with 7 positions matching TRBD1. The read finishes 4 residues shy of the CDR3 end, and the germline J gene is used to complete it. Germline values: CDR1 NNHNN, CDR2 SYGAGS (reference sequence). V shed 7 bases, J shed 0 bases, and the junction held 4 bases outside the gene matches. CDR3 size: 14 residues.

Note on this clone: Gene names are mouse gene names. The CDR3 extends 4 residues past the end of the read, so its final part is completed from the germline J gene. The chain couples TRBV13-3 to TRBJ1-2, with D maybe TRBD1 (6 bases). The germline gives CDR1 NNHDY, CDR2 SYVADS. V was trimmed by 5 bases and J by 4 bases, leaving 12 bases between them. The CDR3 spans 13 residues. The CDR3 region is CASSVTGGSDYTF. CDR3 bases read: TGTGCCAGCAGCGTGACAGGAGGCTCC.